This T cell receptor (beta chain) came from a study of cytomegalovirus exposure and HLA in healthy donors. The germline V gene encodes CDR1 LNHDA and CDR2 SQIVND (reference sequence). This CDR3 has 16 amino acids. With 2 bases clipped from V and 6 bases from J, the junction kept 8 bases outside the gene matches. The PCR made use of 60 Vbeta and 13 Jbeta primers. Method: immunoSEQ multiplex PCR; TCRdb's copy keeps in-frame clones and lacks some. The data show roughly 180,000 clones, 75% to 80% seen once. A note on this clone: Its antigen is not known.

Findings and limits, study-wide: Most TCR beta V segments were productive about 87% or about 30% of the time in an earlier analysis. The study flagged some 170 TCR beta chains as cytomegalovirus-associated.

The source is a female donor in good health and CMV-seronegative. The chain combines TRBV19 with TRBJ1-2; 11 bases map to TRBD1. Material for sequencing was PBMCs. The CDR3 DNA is TGTGCCAGTAGTATATATCTGGGACAGGGGGGTCATGGCTACACCTTC. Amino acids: CASSIYLGQGGHGYTF.